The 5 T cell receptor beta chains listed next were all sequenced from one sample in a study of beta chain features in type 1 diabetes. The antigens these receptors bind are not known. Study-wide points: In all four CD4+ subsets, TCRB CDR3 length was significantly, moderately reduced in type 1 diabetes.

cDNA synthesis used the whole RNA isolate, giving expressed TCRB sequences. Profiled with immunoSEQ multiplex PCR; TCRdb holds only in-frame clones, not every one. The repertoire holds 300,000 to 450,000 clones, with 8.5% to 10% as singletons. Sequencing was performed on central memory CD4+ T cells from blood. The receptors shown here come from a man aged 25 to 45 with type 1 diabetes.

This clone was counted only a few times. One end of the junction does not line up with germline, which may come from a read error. The CDR3 loop is CAISGRRSQRAVHEQYF. Here the CDR3 DNA reads TGTGCCATCAGTGGCCGAAGGTCCCAGCGGGCAGTCCACGAGCAGTACTTC. V is TRBV6-1 and J is TRBJ2-7; the D gene is possibly TRBD2 (6 bases). The CDR3 totals 17 residues. The germline V gene has CDR1 MNHNS and CDR2 SASEGT.

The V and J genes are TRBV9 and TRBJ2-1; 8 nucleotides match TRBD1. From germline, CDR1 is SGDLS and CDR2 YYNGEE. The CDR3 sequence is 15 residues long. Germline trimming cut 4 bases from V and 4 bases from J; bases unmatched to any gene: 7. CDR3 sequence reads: CASSLGQGTYNEQFF. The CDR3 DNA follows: TGTGCCAGCAGCCTCGGACAGGGCACGTACAATGAGCAGTTCTTC.

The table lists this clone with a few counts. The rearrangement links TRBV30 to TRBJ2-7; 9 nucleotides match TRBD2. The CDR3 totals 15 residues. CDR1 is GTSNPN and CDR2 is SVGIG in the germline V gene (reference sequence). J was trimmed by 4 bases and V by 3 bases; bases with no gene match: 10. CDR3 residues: CAWSPVSGSVYEQYF. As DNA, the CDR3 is TGTGCCTGGAGCCCCGTTAGCGGGAGTGTATACGAGCAGTACTTC.

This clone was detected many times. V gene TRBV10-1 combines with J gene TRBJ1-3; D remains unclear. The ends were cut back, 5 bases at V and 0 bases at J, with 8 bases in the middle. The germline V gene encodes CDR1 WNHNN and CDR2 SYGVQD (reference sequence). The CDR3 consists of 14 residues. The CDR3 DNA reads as TGCGCCAGCAGTCTGGACCCCTCTGGAAACACCATATATTTT. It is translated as CASSLDPSGNTIYF.

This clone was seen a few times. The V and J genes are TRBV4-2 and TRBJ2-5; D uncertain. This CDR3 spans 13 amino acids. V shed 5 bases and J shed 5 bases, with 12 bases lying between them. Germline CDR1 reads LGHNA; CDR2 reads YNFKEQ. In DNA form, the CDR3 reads TGTGCCAGCAGCTTCCCCTCAACGGAGACCCAGTACTTC. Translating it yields CASSFPSTETQYF.